Following are 15 T cell receptor beta chains from one sample sequenced in a study of early T cells in non-severe SARS-CoV-2 infection. MiXCR, applied by TCRdb to the 5' RACE reads, yields one record per CDR3 protein. Among tens of thousands of distinct CDR3 sequences listed, 5% to 6.5% were seen once. This sample comprised whole blood, obtained at baseline. These receptors were collected from an adult who was a healthcare worker with PCR-confirmed SARS-CoV-2 infection or an uninfected control (not recorded which).

This clonotype was seen more than once but under ten times. The rearrangement links TRBV7-2 to TRBJ2-1; D is ambiguous. The CDR3 spans 13 residues. Germline V CDR1 and CDR2: SGHTA, FQGNSA. With 5 bases removed from V and 5 bases from J, the gap between germline ends came to 10 bases. The CDR3 sequence is CASSVNPHNEQFF. Here the CDR3 DNA reads TGTGCCAGCAGCGTCAACCCTCACAATGAGCAGTTCTTC.

Many counts were recorded for this clonotype. V gene TRBV20-1 combines with J gene TRBJ1-2, with D maybe TRBD1 (6 bases). Trimming stripped 5 bases from V and 0 bases from J, with 16 bases between. There are 15 residues in the CDR3. From germline, CDR1 is DFQATT and CDR2 SNEGSKA (reference sequence). The CDR3 region has the DNA TGCAGTGCTCCTGACAGGAGTGAAGCTAACTATGGCTACACCTTC. It codes for CSAPDRSEANYGYTF.

In its sample, this clonotype was seen a few times. The chain recombines TRBV20-1 with TRBJ2-7; 9 nucleotides line up with TRBD1. J lost 6 bases, V lost 1 base, and 7 bases had no gene match. The CDR3 is 14 residues long. From germline, CDR1 is DFQATT and CDR2 SNEGSKA (reference sequence). The CDR3 spells CSARGGTGLGEQYF. The CDR3 DNA sequence: TGCAGTGCTAGAGGAGGGACAGGGTTGGGCGAGCAGTACTTC.

This clonotype was seen many times. The chain carries TRBV28 and TRBJ2-4, with 8 bases identical to TRBD2. CDR1 MDHEN and CDR2 SYDVKM come from the germline V gene. The CDR3 is made up of 14 amino acids. V was pared by 6 bases and J by 6 bases, with 7 bases of the junction left unmatched. The DNA for the CDR3 is TGTGCCAGCAGGGCCGGGACTAGTCGAAACATTCAGTACTTC. Translated: CASRAGTSRNIQYF.

This clonotype was seen many times. This sequence joins TRBV7-3 and TRBJ2-3, with D unresolved. The CDR3 has 14 amino acids. The germline V and J ends were trimmed by 5 bases and 2 bases, with 11 bases remaining between them. CDR1 is SGHTA and CDR2 is FQGTGA in the germline V gene. CDR3 DNA sequence: TGTGCCAGCAGCCAGACACCTTCCACAGATACGCAGTATTTT. It encodes CASSQTPSTDTQYF.

This clonotype was counted between two and nine times. The CDR3 DNA is TGTGCCAGCAGCTTAACCCGGGAGGGCCGGTACGAGCAGTACTTC. Translation gives CASSLTREGRYEQYF. This chain connects TRBV7-6 to TRBJ2-7; 8 nucleotides match TRBD2. Trimming cost V 2 bases and J 4 bases; bases outside gene matches: 7. This CDR3 spans 15 amino acids. From germline, CDR1 is SGHVS and CDR2 FNYEAQ.

This clonotype has more than one count but fewer than ten. CDR3: CASSYRAEESQPQHF. For the CDR3, the DNA is TGTGCCAGCAGCTACCGGGCAGAAGAGAGTCAGCCCCAGCATTTT. This chain uses TRBV12-3 or TRBV12-4 with TRBJ1-5; D not resolved. The V gene lost 6 bases and the J gene lost 6 bases, with 18 bases spanning the gap. CDR3 length: 15 amino acids.

This clonotype turned up a few times. The genes are TRBV6-6 and TRBJ2-3; 7 positions match TRBD2. V dropped 8 bases and J dropped 2; count of bases not matched to a gene: 7. The CDR3 has 14 amino acids. The germline V gene encodes CDR1 MNHNY and CDR2 SVGAGI (reference sequence). The CDR3 sequence is CASGGGRNTDTQYF. The CDR3 DNA sequence: TGTGCCAGCGGCGGCGGGAGAAACACAGATACGCAGTATTTT.

This clonotype was observed many times. The V call is TRBV20-1, the J call TRBJ1-5; 8 positions agree with TRBD1. The length of the CDR3 is 16 residues. CDR1 DFQATT and CDR2 SNEGSKA come from the germline V gene (reference sequence). The trim removed 3 bases at V and 2 bases at J, leaving 9 bases unmatched. The CDR3 nucleotides read TGCAGTGCTAGGCCTCAGGGGGCCCGGGGCAATCAGCCCCAGCATTTT. Encoded protein: CSARPQGARGNQPQHF.

CDR3 sequence (DNA): TGTGCCAGCAGCTTAAGGGATCGCGGGGAGCTGTTTTTT. It translates to CASSLRDRGELFF. The chain combines TRBV7-6 with TRBJ2-2; the D is unclear. CDR1 is SGHVS, CDR2 FNYEAQ, per germline. CDR3 size: 13 residues. The V gene lost 2 bases and the J gene lost 7 bases, with 8 bases spanning the gap.

This clonotype was counted many times. The gene calls are TRBV20-1 and TRBJ2-5; 9 bases match TRBD2. This CDR3 has 14 residues. V was pared by 8 bases and J by 4 bases, with 11 bases of the junction left unmatched. Germline assignment: CDR1 DFQATT and CDR2 SNEGSKA (reference sequence). CDR3 coding DNA: TGCAGTTTCTCTGTGGGCGGGGGGGCAGAGACCCAGTACTTC. This encodes CSFSVGGGAETQYF.

This clonotype has at least ten counts. The rearrangement joins TRBV29-1 to TRBJ2-7; 9 bases match TRBD1. Germline CDR1 and CDR2: SQVTM and ANQGSEA. This CDR3 region has 14 residues. The trim removed 6 bases at V and 2 bases at J, leaving 8 bases unmatched. The CDR3 sequence: CSVVPGQGAYEQYF. The CDR3 DNA follows: TGCAGCGTAGTTCCGGGACAGGGAGCCTACGAGCAGTACTTC.

This clonotype showed up just a few times. This chain links TRBV29-1 with TRBJ2-3, with D perhaps TRBD2 (5 bases). V gave up 4 bases and J gave up 1 base, with 12 bases separating them. Looked up from germline, CDR1 is SQVTM and CDR2 is ANQGSEA. There are 14 residues in the CDR3. The CDR3 nucleotides are TGCAGCGTTGTAGCGTTATCGGGCACAGATACGCAGTATTTT. Protein: CSVVALSGTDTQYF.

This clonotype was observed at least ten times. This chain joins TRBV20-1 and TRBJ1-1; D remains unclear. This CDR3 is built from 15 residues. The V and J ends lost 0 bases and 3 bases respectively, with 14 bases between them. Germline V gives CDR1 DFQATT, CDR2 SNEGSKA (reference sequence). The CDR3 spells CSARDLLTLDTEAFF. CDR3 DNA: TGCAGTGCTAGAGATCTGCTGACATTAGACACTGAAGCTTTCTTT.

Ten or more counts support this clonotype. The CDR3 DNA sequence: TGCAGTGCTAGCTCCACCGGGACTAGCGGGAGTGTGGATACGCAGTATTTT. Translation gives CSASSTGTSGSVDTQYF. The genes are TRBV20-1 and TRBJ2-3, with TRBD2 matching 14 bases. The length of the CDR3 is 17 residues. V lost 3 bases, J lost 6 bases, and 11 bases stayed unmatched. Germline CDR1 is DFQATT and CDR2 is SNEGSKA (reference sequence).